This T cell receptor (beta chain) is from a study of shared clonotypes between healthy human individuals. Whole-study context: Per donor, three plates held CD4 naive cells, three held CD4 memory, two held CD8 naive and one held CD8 memory. Study findings and constraints: Among several donors, roughly 5.5% of naive CD4 clonotypes were found in common. A generally larger estimated richness was seen in naive subsets than in memory subsets.

Assay: immunoSEQ multiplex PCR; the TCRdb copy retains only in-frame clones and omits some. The table includes about 2,500,000 clones, approximately 94% detected once. In germline, CDR1 is MNHEY, CDR2 SVGAGI. The CDR3 totals 13 residues. The V and J ends lost 7 bases and 3 bases, in that order; junction bases with no gene match: 2. On this clone itself: Its antigen remains unidentified.

Donors comprised only Caucasian adults living in Nashville, Tennessee. The V and J genes are TRBV6-5 and TRBJ1-3, with TRBD1 matching over 8 bases. The sequence was obtained from a man younger than 30 in good health. Sequencing input: naive CD4+ T cells sorted from blood. The subset was: CD45RA+ positively selected. The CDR3 reads CASIGTGGNTIYF. The DNA for the CDR3 is TGTGCCAGCATTGGGACAGGTGGAAACACCATATATTTT.